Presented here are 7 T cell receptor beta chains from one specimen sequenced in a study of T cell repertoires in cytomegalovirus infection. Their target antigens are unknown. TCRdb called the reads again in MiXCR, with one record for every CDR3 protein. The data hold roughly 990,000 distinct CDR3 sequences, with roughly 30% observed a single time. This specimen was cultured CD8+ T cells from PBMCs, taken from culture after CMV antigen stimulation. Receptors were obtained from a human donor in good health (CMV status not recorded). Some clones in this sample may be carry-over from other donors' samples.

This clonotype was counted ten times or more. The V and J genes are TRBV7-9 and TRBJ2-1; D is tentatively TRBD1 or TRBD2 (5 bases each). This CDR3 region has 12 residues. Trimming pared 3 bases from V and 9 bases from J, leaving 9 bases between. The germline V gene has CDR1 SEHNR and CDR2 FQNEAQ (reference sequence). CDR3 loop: CASSLAGAEQFF. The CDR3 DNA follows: TGTGCCAGCAGCTTGGCCGGGGCTGAGCAGTTCTTC. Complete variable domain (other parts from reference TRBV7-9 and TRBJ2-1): DTGVSQNPRHKITKRGQNVTFRCDPISEHNRLYWYRQTLGQGPEFLTYFQNEAQLEKSRLLSDRFSAERPKGSFSTLEIQRTEQGDSAMYLCASSLAGAEQFFGPGTRLTVL.

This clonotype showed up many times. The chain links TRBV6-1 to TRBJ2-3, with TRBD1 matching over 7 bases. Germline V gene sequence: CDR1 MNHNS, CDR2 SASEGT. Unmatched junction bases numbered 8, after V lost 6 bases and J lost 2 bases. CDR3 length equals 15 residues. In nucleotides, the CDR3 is TGTGCCAGCAGCCCCCGGGACAGTGCCACAGATACGCAGTATTTT. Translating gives CASSPRDSATDTQYF.

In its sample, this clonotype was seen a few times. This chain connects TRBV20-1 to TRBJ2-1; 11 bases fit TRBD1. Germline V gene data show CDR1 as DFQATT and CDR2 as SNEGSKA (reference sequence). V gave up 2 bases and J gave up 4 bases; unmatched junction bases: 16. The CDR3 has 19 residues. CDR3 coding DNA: TGCAGTGCTAGAATTTTAAAGGGCGGGGGACAGGGGGTATACAATGAGCAGTTCTTC. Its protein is CSARILKGGGQGVYNEQFF.

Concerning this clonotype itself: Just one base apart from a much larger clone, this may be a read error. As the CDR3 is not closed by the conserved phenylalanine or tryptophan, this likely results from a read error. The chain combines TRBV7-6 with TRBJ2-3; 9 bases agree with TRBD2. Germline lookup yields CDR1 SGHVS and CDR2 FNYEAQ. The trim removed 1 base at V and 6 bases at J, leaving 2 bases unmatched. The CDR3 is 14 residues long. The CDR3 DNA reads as TGTGCCAGCAGCTTAGTGACTAGCGGTGATACGCAGTATTCT. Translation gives CASSLVTSGDTQYS.

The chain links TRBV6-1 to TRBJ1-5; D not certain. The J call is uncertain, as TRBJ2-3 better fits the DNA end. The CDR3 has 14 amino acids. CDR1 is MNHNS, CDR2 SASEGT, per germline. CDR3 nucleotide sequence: TGTGCCAGCAGTTATCACAATCGCAATCAGCCCCAGTATTTT. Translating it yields CASSYHNRNQPQYF.

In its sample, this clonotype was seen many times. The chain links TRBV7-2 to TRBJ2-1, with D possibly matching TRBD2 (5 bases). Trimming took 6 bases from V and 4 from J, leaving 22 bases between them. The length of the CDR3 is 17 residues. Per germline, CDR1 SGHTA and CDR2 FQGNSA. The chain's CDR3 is CASSPDPRVFPYNEQFF. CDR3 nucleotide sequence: TGTGCCAGCAGTCCGGACCCGCGGGTATTCCCATACAATGAGCAGTTCTTC.

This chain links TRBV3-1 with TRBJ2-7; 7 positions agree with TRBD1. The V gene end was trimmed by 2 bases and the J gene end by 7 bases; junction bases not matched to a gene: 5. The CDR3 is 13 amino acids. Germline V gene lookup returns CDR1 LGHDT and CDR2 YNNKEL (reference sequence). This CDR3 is CASSQTGVGEQYF. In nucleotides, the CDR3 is TGTGCCAGCAGCCAAACAGGGGTAGGAGAGCAGTACTTC.